Listed here are 20 T cell receptor beta chains from one sample, sequenced in a study of T cells in Graves' hyperthyroidism and ophthalmopathy. TCR beta CDR3 regions were amplified from RNA. Carried out on the TCR CDR3, a first-round RT-PCR used the HTBI primer set. One entry per CDR3 protein results from TCRdb running MiXCR on the multiplex PCR reads. Of about 530,000 distinct CDR3 sequences in the sample, 17% are singletons; the top ten hold 17%. Sequences were obtained from blood. These TCRs come from a woman between 18 and 30 years old with Graves' ophthalmopathy.

The chain uses TRBV5-8 and TRBJ2-7, with 10 bases aligning to TRBD2. V shed 1 base, J shed 5 bases, and the junction held 6 bases outside the gene matches. There are 15 residues in the CDR3. Germline CDR1 SGHTS, CDR2 YDEGEE. Here the CDR3 reads CASSLLAGVEDEQYF. In DNA, the CDR3 is TGTGCCAGCAGCTTGCTAGCGGGAGTCGAAGACGAGCAGTACTTC.

This clonotype was seen ten or more times. The chain carries TRBV20-1 and TRBJ2-1; a possible D gene is TRBD2 (6 bases). V was shortened by 6 bases and J by 0 bases, with 15 bases between the two germline ends. The CDR3 runs 15 residues. Germline CDR1 reads DFQATT; CDR2 reads SNEGSKA (reference sequence). The CDR3 DNA is TGCAGTGCCGCCCGAGACGGGAGCTCCTACAATGAGCAGTTCTTC. This encodes CSAARDGSSYNEQFF.

V is TRBV3-1 and J is TRBJ1-3, with TRBD1 identical over 8 bases. After removal of 4 bases from V and 1 base from J, the junction contained 6 bases not matched to a gene. Germline CDR1 and CDR2: LGHDT and YNNKEL (reference sequence). The CDR3 length is 16 residues. CDR3 DNA: TGTGCCAGCAGCCCAGAGGACAGGGCGTCTGGAAACACCATATATTTT. It codes for CASSPEDRASGNTIYF. Combining the CDR3 with reference TRBV3-1 and TRBJ1-3 gives the whole variable domain DTAVSQTPKYLVTQMGNDKSIKCEQNLGHDTMYWYKQDSKKFLKIMFSYNNKELIINETVPNRFSPKSPDKAHLNLHINSLELGDSAVYFCASSPEDRASGNTIYFGEGSWLTVV.

This chain links TRBV11-2 with TRBJ2-7, with 10 positions matching TRBD1. The CDR3 sequence is 16 residues long. Losses at the gene ends were 1 base for V and 3 bases for J; bases not matched to a gene: 6. Germline CDR1 reads SGHAT; CDR2 reads FQNNGV. CDR3: CASSLGRTGGIYEQYF. In nucleotides, the CDR3 is TGTGCCAGCAGCTTAGGAAGGACAGGGGGAATCTACGAGCAGTACTTC. Using reference TRBV11-2 and TRBJ2-7 for the parts outside the CDR3, the full variable domain is EAGVAQSPRYKIIEKRQSVAFWCNPISGHATLYWYQQILGQGPKLLIQFQNNGVVDDSQLPKDRFSAERLKGVDSTLKIQPAKLEDSAVYLCASSLGRTGGIYEQYFGPGTRLTVT.

This clonotype came up many times. The chain recombines TRBV7-8 with TRBJ1-6, with TRBD1 matching 9 bases. With 5 bases clipped from V and 8 bases from J, the junction kept 10 bases outside the gene matches. The germline V gene encodes CDR1 SGHVS and CDR2 FQNEAQ. The CDR3 runs to 16 residues. The CDR3 DNA sequence: TGTGCCAGCAGCACCCACTCAGGGACAGGGTATTCACCCCTCCACTTT. It codes for CASSTHSGTGYSPLHF.

Ten or more counts support this clonotype. The chain recombines TRBV18 with TRBJ1-4, with a weak D call TRBD1 (6 bases). This CDR3 contains 15 residues. In germline, CDR1 is KGHSH, CDR2 LQKENI. Trimming stripped 5 bases from V and 8 bases from J, with 18 bases between. The CDR3 is CASSKAQGRGEKLFF. The CDR3 DNA is TGTGCCAGCTCAAAAGCACAGGGTCGTGGGGAAAAACTGTTTTTT.

This clonotype has at least ten counts. V gene TRBV20-1 combines with J gene TRBJ1-6, with 10 nucleotides matching TRBD1. Germline CDR1 reads DFQATT; CDR2 reads SNEGSKA (reference sequence). The J segment lost 7 bases and the V segment lost 5 bases, leaving 2 bases of the junction unmatched. The CDR3 length is 13 residues. The CDR3 sequence is CSAVDRGNSPLHF. CDR3 DNA sequence: TGCAGTGCTGTGGACAGGGGGAATTCACCCCTCCACTTT.

This clonotype occurred many times. The genes are TRBV7-8 and TRBJ2-7; TRBD1 might be the D (5 bases). The germline V and J ends were trimmed by 1 base and 5 bases, with 18 bases remaining between them. This CDR3 spans 16 amino acids. Germline V gene data show CDR1 as SGHVS and CDR2 as FQNEAQ. In nucleotides, the CDR3 is TGTGCCAGCAGCTTAGTTCGGGCAGGGCAACGGGACGAGCAGTACTTC. Its protein is CASSLVRAGQRDEQYF.

J is TRBJ1-6 and V is TRBV15, with a weak D call TRBD1 (5 bases). CDR3 size: 14 residues. Trimming stripped 5 bases from V and 5 bases from J, with 10 bases between. CDR1 and CDR2 (germline): LNHNV, YYDKDF (reference sequence). The CDR3 is CATSGRQNNSPLHF. DNA of the CDR3: TGTGCCACCAGCGGGCGACAGAATAATTCACCCCTCCACTTT.

This clonotype has ten or more counts. The chain couples TRBV5-1 to TRBJ2-3; weak D call: TRBD2 (5 bases). Trimming shortened V by 1 base and J by 2 bases, and 14 bases separated the two germline ends. The germline V gene has CDR1 SGHRS and CDR2 YFSETQ. The CDR3 is 16 amino acids. CDR3: CASSLQRFTFTDTQYF. The CDR3 DNA follows: TGCGCCAGCAGCTTGCAGCGGTTCACCTTCACAGATACGCAGTATTTT. Supplemented by reference TRBV5-1 and TRBJ2-3, the full variable domain reads KAGVTQTPRYLIKTRGQQVTLSCSPISGHRSVSWYQQTPGQGLQFLFEYFSETQRNKGNFPGRFSGRQFSNSRSEMNVSTLELGDSALYLCASSLQRFTFTDTQYFGPGTRLTVL.

This clonotype was observed a few times. Written as DNA, the CDR3 is TGTGCCAGCAGCGGGACAGGGAGAAGAACCGGGGAGCTGTTTTTT. It yields the protein CASSGTGRRTGELFF. The V and J genes are TRBV6-1 and TRBJ2-2, with 9 bases identical to TRBD1. Trimming at V came to 6 bases and at J to 5 bases, leaving 7 bases not matched to a gene. CDR3 length: 15 residues. Germline CDR1 MNHNS, CDR2 SASEGT.

The V gene is TRBV7-6, the J gene TRBJ2-5; 13 bases align to TRBD2. Germline lookup yields CDR1 SGHVS and CDR2 FNYEAQ. The V segment lost 1 base and the J segment 2 bases; nucleotides outside the gene matches: 4. CDR3 size: 17 residues. The CDR3 DNA follows: TGTGCCAGCAGCTTAGGGGGACTAGCGGGGACACAAGAGACCCAGTACTTC. Its translation: CASSLGGLAGTQETQYF. The full variable domain, its missing parts supplied by reference TRBV7-6 and TRBJ2-5, is GAGVSQSPRYKVTKRGQDVALRCDPISGHVSLYWYRQALGQGPEFLTYFNYEAQQDKSGLPNDRFSAERPEGSISTLTIQRTEQRDSAMYRCASSLGGLAGTQETQYFGPGTRLLVL.

The chain uses TRBV19 and TRBJ1-5; the D gene is possibly TRBD1 (6 bases). Trimming shortened V by 3 bases and J by 4 bases, and 13 bases separated the two germline ends. The germline V gene has CDR1 LNHDA and CDR2 SQIVND (reference sequence). CDR3 size: 15 residues. CDR3 bases: TGTGCCAGTAGTATGGTGGCAGGGGTGAATCAGCCCCAGCATTTT. This translates into CASSMVAGVNQPQHF.

The table lists this clonotype with many counts. The chain combines TRBV7-3 with TRBJ2-2; D unclear. Germline V lookup: CDR1 SGHTA, CDR2 FQGTGA. The CDR3 runs 14 residues. The V and J ends lost 5 bases and 0 bases respectively, with 7 bases between them. The CDR3 coding sequence is TGTGCCAGCAGCCCCTCAGCGAACACCGGGGAGCTGTTTTTT. It encodes CASSPSANTGELFF.

This clonotype was counted only a few times. The V gene is TRBV4-1, the J gene TRBJ1-5, with D hard to call. The ends were cut back, 1 base at V and 3 bases at J, with 10 bases in the middle. The germline V gene has CDR1 MGHRA and CDR2 YSYEKL. The CDR3 covers 15 residues. This chain's CDR3 is CASSQVGAHNQPQHF. The DNA for the CDR3 is TGCGCCAGCAGCCAAGTAGGAGCCCACAATCAGCCCCAGCATTTT.

The chain combines TRBV27 with TRBJ2-2; D is ambiguous. CDR3 size: 15 residues. V lost 3 bases and J 0 bases, leaving 8 bases between the germline ends. The germline V gene encodes CDR1 MNHEY and CDR2 SMNVEV (reference sequence). The CDR3 loop is CASSFIEANTGELFF. The CDR3 bases are TGTGCCAGCAGTTTTATTGAGGCGAACACCGGGGAGCTGTTTTTT.

This clonotype was found a few times. Since a much larger clone is just one base distant, this may be a read error. The chain couples TRBV30 to TRBJ1-1; TRBD1 matches 7 bases. Germline V gene lookup returns CDR1 GTSNPN and CDR2 SVGIG (reference sequence). The CDR3 length is 15 residues. The CDR3 nucleotides are TGTGCCTGGAGTGTACTCGGGACAGTGAACACTGGAGCTTTCTTT. Translation: CAWSVLGTVNTGAFF.

The chain employs TRBV28 and TRBJ2-7, with 8 bases that match TRBD1. This CDR3 has 16 amino acids. Germline V CDR1 and CDR2: MDHEN, SYDVKM. V was clipped by 3 bases and J by 0 bases; unmatched bases: 7. The CDR3 reads CASSFKGQDFSYEQYF. CDR3 coding DNA: TGTGCCAGCAGTTTTAAGGGACAGGATTTCTCCTACGAGCAGTACTTC.

A remark on this clonotype: A junction boundary mismatches the germline segment, possibly from a read error. The CDR3 nucleotides are TGTGCCAGCAGTGAGGGGGGTACTAGCGGGGTCACAGATATGCAGTATTTT. As protein: CASSEGGTSGVTDMQYF. This rearrangement joins TRBV2 to TRBJ2-3, with TRBD2 identical over 10 bases. Germline assignment: CDR1 SNHLY and CDR2 FYNNEI. This CDR3 is 17 amino acids long.

About this clonotype: A junction end diverges from the germline sequence, so it may reflect a read error. The V and J genes are TRBV7-2 and TRBJ2-3, with TRBD1 as a possible D gene (9 bases). Germline V gene lookup returns CDR1 SGHTA and CDR2 FQGNSA. This CDR3 is 17 amino acids long. The CDR3 loop is CASRLAGTGTPTDTQYF. Written as DNA, the CDR3 is TGTGCCAGCAGGTTAGCGGGGACAGGGACCCCCACAGATACGCAGTATTTT.